This T cell receptor beta chain was identified during a study of spatial heterogeneity in lung cancer. For the study at large: Consistently, beta-chain sequences turned up in larger numbers than alpha-chain sequences did. General study points: Expanded tumor TCRs that were ubiquitous appeared in blood more at resection than follow-up.

TCRdb processed the 5' RACE reads anew with MiXCR; each CDR3 protein has one entry. The data contain over 14,000 distinct CDR3 sequences, more than 10% of them seen just once; the ten biggest clones take up 34%. V lost 4 bases, J lost 2 bases, and 12 bases lay in between. The CDR3 is 15 residues long. CDR1 and CDR2 from the germline V gene are LNHDA and SQIVND (reference sequence). Time point given: sample taken at primary tumor resection. Unsorted tumor, nontumor lung tissue or cryopreserved PBMC supplied the whole RNA. The donors, 72 patients with untreated early-stage non-small cell lung cancer, provided the samples. Only a few counts were recorded for this clonotype. Its antigen is not identified.

The gene calls are TRBV19 and TRBJ2-4; tentative D call: TRBD2 (6 bases). The material sequenced was PBMCs, taken at surgery. This receptor was obtained from a female donor with early-stage non-small cell lung cancer. Written as DNA, the CDR3 is TGTGCCAGTAGTAAGGAGGGGAGTTCCAAAAACATTCAGTACTTC. It codes for CASSKEGSSKNIQYF.